Each of the 9 T cell receptor beta chains below was sequenced from the same sample in a study of cytomegalovirus exposure and HLA in healthy donors. Researchers ran the PCR with 60 Vbeta and 13 Jbeta primers. Produced via immunoSEQ multiplex PCR; TCRdb's table is partial and in-frame only. Seen here are 100,000 to 120,000 clones, about four fifths observed once, and the top ten hold around 2.3%. The material sequenced was PBMCs. These receptors originate from a woman under 30 in good health and CMV-seronegative.

This rearrangement joins TRBV19 to TRBJ2-1; 8 nucleotides align to TRBD2. The CDR3 covers 15 residues. Germline CDR1 LNHDA, CDR2 SQIVND (reference sequence). V gave up 2 bases and J gave up 8 bases; unmatched junction bases: 8. This CDR3 is CASSILAGAGYEQFF. The CDR3 DNA follows: TGTGCCAGTAGTATACTAGCGGGTGCTGGCTATGAGCAGTTCTTC.

The rearrangement links TRBV19 to TRBJ2-3; a possible D gene is TRBD2 (6 bases). The V end was cut by 1 base, the J end by 5 bases, with 19 bases between. Germline V gene data show CDR1 as LNHDA and CDR2 as SQIVND (reference sequence). The CDR3 length is 17 residues. This chain's CDR3 is CASSIGTGTPPGDTQYF. DNA of the CDR3: TGTGCCAGTAGTATAGGGACCGGGACTCCTCCGGGAGATACGCAGTATTTT.

The chain has TRBV4-2 and TRBJ2-1, with no clear D. This CDR3 region has 16 residues. Trimming left V 0 bases short and J 2 bases short, with 11 bases between. Germline loops: CDR1 LGHNA, CDR2 YNFKEQ. As DNA, the CDR3 is TGTGCCAGCAGCCAAGATCCCCAGACTCCCTACAATGAGCAGTTCTTC. It codes for CASSQDPQTPYNEQFF.

This chain uses TRBV4-3 with TRBJ1-6, with TRBD1 identical over 7 bases. The V segment lost 4 bases and the J segment 10 bases; nucleotides outside the gene matches: 10. CDR1 LGHNA and CDR2 YSLEER come from the germline V gene. The CDR3 covers 15 residues. In DNA, the CDR3 is TGCGCCAGCAGCCCCTATACAGGGGACGGCTCACCCCTCCACTTT. It specifies CASSPYTGDGSPLHF.

The rearrangement uses TRBV5-6 and TRBJ2-2; D unclear. The CDR3 runs to 14 residues. V was shortened by 2 bases and J by 5 bases, with 10 bases between the two germline ends. The V gene's germline CDR1 is SGHDT and CDR2 YYEEEE. The CDR3, as DNA: TGTGCCAGCAGCTTCCGAGGTATTACCGGGGAGCTGTTTTTT. Encoded protein: CASSFRGITGELFF. Complete variable domain (other parts from reference TRBV5-6 and TRBJ2-2): DAGVTQSPTHLIKTRGQQVTLRCSPKSGHDTVSWYQQALGQGPQFIFQYYEEEERQRGNFPDRFSGHQFPNYSSELNVNALLLGDSALYLCASSFRGITGELFFGEGSRLTVL.

J is TRBJ1-1 and V is TRBV7-2; unclear D gene. V lost 6 bases and J 4 bases, leaving 12 bases between the germline ends. In germline, CDR1 is SGHTA, CDR2 FQGNSA. This CDR3 spans 13 amino acids. The CDR3 region is CASRPQTITEAFF. CDR3 bases: TGTGCCAGCAGACCGCAAACAATCACTGAAGCTTTCTTT.

The chain is built from TRBV6-1 and TRBJ1-4, with D hard to call. Trimming removed 2 bases from V and 0 bases from J, with 16 bases in between. Germline V gene lookup returns CDR1 MNHNS and CDR2 SASEGT. The CDR3 loop spans 18 amino acids. In nucleotides, the CDR3 is TGTGCCAGCAGTGAAAGGCCGGGATTTCGTGCAACTAATGAAAAACTGTTTTTT. Translating it yields CASSERPGFRATNEKLFF.

This chain uses TRBV5-5 with TRBJ1-1, with D possibly TRBD1 on 5 matching bases. Germline V gives CDR1 SGHKS, CDR2 YYEKEE (reference sequence). Trimming took 1 base from V and 9 from J, leaving 16 bases between them. The CDR3 is made up of 14 amino acids. The CDR3, as DNA: TGTGCCAGCAGCTTGTCTTCTCGGGGGGATCAAGCTTTCTTT. It encodes CASSLSSRGDQAFF.

The chain recombines TRBV19 with TRBJ1-5, with 9 bases fitting TRBD1. The CDR3 is 14 amino acids. J gave up 6 bases and V 4 bases, and 4 bases lay outside the gene matches. Germline CDR1 LNHDA, CDR2 SQIVND (reference sequence). In DNA form, the CDR3 reads TGTGCCAGTAGTACAACAGGGGGCATTCAGCCCCAGCATTTT. Its translation: CASSTTGGIQPQHF. The full variable domain, with the rest looked up from reference TRBV19 and TRBJ1-5, is DGGITQSPKYLFRKEGQNVTLSCEQNLNHDAMYWYRQDPGQGLRLIYYSQIVNDFQKGDIAEGYSVSREKKESFPLTVTSAQKNPTAFYLCASSTTGGIQPQHFGDGTRLSIL.